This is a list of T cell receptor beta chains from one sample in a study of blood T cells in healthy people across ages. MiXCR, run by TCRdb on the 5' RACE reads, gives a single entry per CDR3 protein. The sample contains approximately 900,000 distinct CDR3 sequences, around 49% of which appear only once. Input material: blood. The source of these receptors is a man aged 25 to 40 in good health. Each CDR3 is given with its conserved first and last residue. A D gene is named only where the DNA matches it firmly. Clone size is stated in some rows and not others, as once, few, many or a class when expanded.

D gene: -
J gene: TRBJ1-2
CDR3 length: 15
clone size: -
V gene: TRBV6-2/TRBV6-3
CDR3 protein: CASSKDSHLNYGYTF
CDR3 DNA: TGTGCCAGCAGTAAGGACAGCCACCTTAACTATGGCTACACCTTC

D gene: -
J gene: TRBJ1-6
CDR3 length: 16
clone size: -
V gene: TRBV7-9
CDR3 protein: CASSLDSAGTGSPLHF
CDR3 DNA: TGTGCCAGCAGCTTAGATTCTGCAGGGACGGGATCACCCCTCCACTTT

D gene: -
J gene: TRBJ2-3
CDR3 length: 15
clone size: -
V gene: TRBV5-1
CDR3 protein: CASSQTPDSTDTQYF
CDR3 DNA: TGCGCCAGCAGCCAAACTCCGGACAGCACAGATACGCAGTATTTT

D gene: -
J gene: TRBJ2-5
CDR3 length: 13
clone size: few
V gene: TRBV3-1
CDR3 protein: CASSQVRGETQYF
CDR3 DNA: TGTGCCAGCAGCCAAGTCAGAGGGGAGACCCAGTACTTC

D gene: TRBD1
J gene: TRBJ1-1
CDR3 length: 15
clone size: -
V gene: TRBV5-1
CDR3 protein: CASSWGDRRNTEAFF
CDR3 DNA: TGCGCCAGCAGCTGGGGGGACAGAAGAAACACTGAAGCTTTCTTT

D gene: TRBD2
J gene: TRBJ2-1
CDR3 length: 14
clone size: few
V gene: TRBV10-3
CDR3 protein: CAISQLAANNEQFF
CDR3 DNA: TGTGCCATCAGTCAACTAGCGGCAAACAATGAGCAGTTCTTC

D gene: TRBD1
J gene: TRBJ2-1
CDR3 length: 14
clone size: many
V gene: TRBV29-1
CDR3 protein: CSVRRDRDYNEQFF
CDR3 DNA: TGCAGCGTTCGCCGGGACAGGGACTACAATGAGCAGTTCTTC

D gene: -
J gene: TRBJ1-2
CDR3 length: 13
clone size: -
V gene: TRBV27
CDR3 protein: CASSSSDYHGYTF
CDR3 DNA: TGTGCCAGCAGTTCCTCGGACTACCATGGCTACACCTTC

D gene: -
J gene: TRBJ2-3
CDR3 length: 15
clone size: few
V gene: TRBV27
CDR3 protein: CASSLALGYTDTQYF
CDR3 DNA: TGTGCCAGCAGCCTGGCTTTAGGGTACACAGATACGCAGTATTTT

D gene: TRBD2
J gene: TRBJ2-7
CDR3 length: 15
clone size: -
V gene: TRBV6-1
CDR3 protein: CASSTAAGGLNEQYF
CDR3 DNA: TGTGCCAGCAGTACTGCAGCGGGGGGGTTAAATGAGCAGTACTTC

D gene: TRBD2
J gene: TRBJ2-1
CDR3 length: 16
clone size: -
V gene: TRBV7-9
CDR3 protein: CASSPGGGGTYNEQFF
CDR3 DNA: TGTGCCAGCAGCCCCGGTGGGGGGGGGACCTACAATGAGCAGTTCTTC

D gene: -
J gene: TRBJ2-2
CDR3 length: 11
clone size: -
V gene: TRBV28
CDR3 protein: CASNVGRELFF
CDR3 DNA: TGTGCCAGCAACGTGGGACGGGAGCTGTTTTTT

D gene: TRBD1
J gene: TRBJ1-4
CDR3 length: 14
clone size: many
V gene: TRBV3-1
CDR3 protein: CASSQQGENEKLFF
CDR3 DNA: TGTGCCAGCAGCCAACAGGGGGAGAATGAAAAACTGTTTTTT

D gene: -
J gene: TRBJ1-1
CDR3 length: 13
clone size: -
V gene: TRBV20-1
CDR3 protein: CSARNKMNTEAFF
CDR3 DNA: TGCAGTGCTAGAAACAAAATGAACACTGAAGCTTTCTTT

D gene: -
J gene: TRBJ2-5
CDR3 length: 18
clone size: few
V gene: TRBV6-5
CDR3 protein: CASSYPEGHITHQETQYF
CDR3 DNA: TGTGCCAGCAGTTACCCCGAAGGGCATATCACTCATCAAGAGACCCAGTACTTC

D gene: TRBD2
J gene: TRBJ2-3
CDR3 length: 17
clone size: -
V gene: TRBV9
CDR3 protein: CASSTRYTSGGTDTQYF
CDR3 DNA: TGTGCCAGCAGCACACGGTACACTAGCGGGGGGACTGATACGCAGTATTTT

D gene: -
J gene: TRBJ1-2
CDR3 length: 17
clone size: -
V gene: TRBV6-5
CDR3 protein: CASSYSPSGGAGYGYTF
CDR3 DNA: TGTGCCAGCAGTTACTCGCCCAGTGGGGGCGCGGGCTATGGCTACACCTTC

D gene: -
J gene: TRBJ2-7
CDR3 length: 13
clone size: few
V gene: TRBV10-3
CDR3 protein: CAISEETVYEQYF
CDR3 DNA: TGTGCCATCAGTGAGGAGACAGTCTACGAGCAGTACTTC

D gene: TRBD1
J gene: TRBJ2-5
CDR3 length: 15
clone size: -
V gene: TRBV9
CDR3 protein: CASSPKDRGLGEQYF
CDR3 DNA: TGTGCCAGCAGCCCAAAGGACAGGGGGCTGGGTGAGCAGTACTTC

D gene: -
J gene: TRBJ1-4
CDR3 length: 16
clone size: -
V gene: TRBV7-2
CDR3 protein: CASSPSADRPNEKLFF
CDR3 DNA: TGTGCCAGCAGTCCATCGGCCGACAGACCTAATGAAAAACTGTTTTTT

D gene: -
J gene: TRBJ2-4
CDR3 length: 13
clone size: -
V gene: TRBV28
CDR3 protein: CASRSGGGNIQYF
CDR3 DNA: TGTGCCAGCCGATCCGGAGGGGGAAACATTCAGTACTTC

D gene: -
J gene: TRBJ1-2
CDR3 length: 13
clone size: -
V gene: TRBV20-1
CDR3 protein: CRARDLGVIYYTF
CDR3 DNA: TGCAGGGCTAGAGATCTGGGGGTCATCTACTACACCTTC

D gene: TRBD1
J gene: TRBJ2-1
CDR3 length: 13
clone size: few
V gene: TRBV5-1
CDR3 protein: CASSWDRSDEQFF
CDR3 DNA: TGCGCCAGCAGCTGGGACAGGTCGGATGAGCAGTTCTTC